A single sample is the source of the 6 T cell receptor beta chains below, sequenced in a study of cytotoxic CD8 clonotypes in ibrutinib-treated CLL. The assay was immunoSEQ multiplex PCR, and TCRdb's table has in-frame clones only and misses some. Seen here are roughly 63,000 clones, less than 60% observed once, and the top ten hold approximately 15%. Sequences were derived from PBMCs, sampled after 12 months of ibrutinib treatment. The receptors were sampled from a human donor with chronic lymphocytic leukemia.

This sequence joins TRBV7-8 and TRBJ2-6; D unclear. V was shortened by 3 bases and J by 0 bases, with 9 bases between the two germline ends. CDR1 is SGHVS and CDR2 is FQNEAQ in the germline V gene. This CDR3 has 16 residues. CDR3 loop: CASSFRAPSGANVLTF. CDR3 sequence (DNA): TGTGCCAGCAGCTTCCGGGCTCCCTCTGGGGCCAACGTCCTGACTTTC.

The genes are TRBV12-5 and TRBJ2-5, with TRBD2 identical over 9 bases. CDR3 length: 18 residues. Germline V gene data show CDR1 as LGHNT and CDR2 as FRNRAP. With 6 bases clipped from V and 0 bases from J, the junction kept 14 bases outside the gene matches. CDR3 bases: TGTGCTAGTGGCGGGGCGGGAGGGCCGGAGGGGTACCAAGAGACCCAGTACTTC. It specifies CASGGAGGPEGYQETQYF.

This clone was picked up a small number of times. As DNA, the CDR3 is TGTGCCAGCAGCACCCAGCTCGCCGGAGCGCAGTATTTT. This sequence encodes CASSTQLAGAQYF. The chain links TRBV7-9 to TRBJ2-3; D remains ambiguous. Germline-derived CDR1 and CDR2 are SEHNR and FQNEAQ (reference sequence). The CDR3 length is 13 residues. Trimming cost V 5 bases and J 10 bases, with 16 bases left between them.

V gene TRBV28 combines with J gene TRBJ2-3, with D possibly TRBD2 on 5 matching bases. This CDR3 is built from 16 residues. Trimming pared 5 bases from V and 0 bases from J, leaving 15 bases between. Germline loops: CDR1 MDHEN, CDR2 SYDVKM. The DNA for the CDR3 is TGTGCCAGCAGTCCCTTAGCGTACCCCAGCACAGATACGCAGTATTTT. Encoded protein: CASSPLAYPSTDTQYF.

This clone was picked up a small number of times. The V call is TRBV28, the J call TRBJ1-2, with TRBD1 matching over 8 bases. This CDR3 spans 15 amino acids. With 3 bases clipped from V and 5 bases from J, the junction kept 8 bases outside the gene matches. Germline V CDR1 and CDR2: MDHEN, SYDVKM. The CDR3 DNA reads as TGTGCCAGCAGTTTCTCGGACAGGGTTGGGTATGGCTACACCTTC. The encoded protein is CASSFSDRVGYGYTF.

The CDR3 DNA reads TGTGCCAGCAGCTTTGAACTTGGGTCCGGGACTAGCGGGGGGGCCCGGTACAATGAGCAGTTCTTC. It specifies CASSFELGSGTSGGARYNEQFF. The J gene is TRBJ2-1, the V gene TRBV12-1; the listed D gene, TRBD2, was not tested against the DNA. TRBV12-1 is marked as a pseudogene. The CDR3 has 22 residues.